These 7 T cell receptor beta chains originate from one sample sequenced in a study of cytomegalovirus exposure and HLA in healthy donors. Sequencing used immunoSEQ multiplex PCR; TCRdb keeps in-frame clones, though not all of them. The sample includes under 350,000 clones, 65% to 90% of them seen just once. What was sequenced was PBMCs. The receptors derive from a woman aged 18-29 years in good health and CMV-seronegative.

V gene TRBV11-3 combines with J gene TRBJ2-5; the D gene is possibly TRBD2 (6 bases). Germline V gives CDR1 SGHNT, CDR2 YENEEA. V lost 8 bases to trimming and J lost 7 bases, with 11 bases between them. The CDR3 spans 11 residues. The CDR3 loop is CASSPGGTQYF. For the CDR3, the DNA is TGTGCCAGCTCCCCCGGGGGGACCCAGTACTTC.

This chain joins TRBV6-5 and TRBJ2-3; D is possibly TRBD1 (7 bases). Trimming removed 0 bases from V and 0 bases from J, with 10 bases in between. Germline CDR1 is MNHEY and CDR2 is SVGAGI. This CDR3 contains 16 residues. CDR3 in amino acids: CASSYSQGTSTDTQYF. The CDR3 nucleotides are TGTGCCAGCAGTTACTCACAGGGGACTAGCACAGATACGCAGTATTTT.

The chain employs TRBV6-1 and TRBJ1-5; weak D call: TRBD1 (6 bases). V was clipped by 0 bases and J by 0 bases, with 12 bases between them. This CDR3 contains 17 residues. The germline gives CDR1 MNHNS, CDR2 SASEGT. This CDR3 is CASSEALRTDSNQPQHF. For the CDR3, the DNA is TGTGCCAGCAGTGAAGCTTTACGGACAGATAGCAATCAGCCCCAGCATTTT.

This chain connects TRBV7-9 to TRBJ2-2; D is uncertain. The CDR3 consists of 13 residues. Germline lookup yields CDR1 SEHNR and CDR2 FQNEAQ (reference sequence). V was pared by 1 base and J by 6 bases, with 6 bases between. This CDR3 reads CASSLGRSGELFF. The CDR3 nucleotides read TGTGCCAGCAGCTTAGGTCGGTCCGGGGAGCTGTTTTTT.

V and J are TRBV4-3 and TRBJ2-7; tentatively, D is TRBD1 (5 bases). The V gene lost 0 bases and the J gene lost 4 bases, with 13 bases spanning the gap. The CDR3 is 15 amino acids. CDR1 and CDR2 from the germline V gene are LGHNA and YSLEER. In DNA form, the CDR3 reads TGCGCCAGCAGCCAAGATACGGCGACAGCTTACGAGCAGTACTTC. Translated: CASSQDTATAYEQYF.

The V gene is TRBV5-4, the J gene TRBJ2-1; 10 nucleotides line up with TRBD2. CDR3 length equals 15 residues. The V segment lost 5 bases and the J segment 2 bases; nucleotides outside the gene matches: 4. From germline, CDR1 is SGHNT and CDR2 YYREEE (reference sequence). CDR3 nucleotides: TGTGCCAGCAGGAAGAGCGGGGGGGCCTACAATGAGCAGTTCTTC. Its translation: CASRKSGGAYNEQFF.

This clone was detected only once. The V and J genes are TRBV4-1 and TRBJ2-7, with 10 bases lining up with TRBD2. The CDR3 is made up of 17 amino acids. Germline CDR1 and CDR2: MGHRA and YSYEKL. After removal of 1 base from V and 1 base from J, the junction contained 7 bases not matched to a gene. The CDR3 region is CASSQGSGRDVSYEQYF. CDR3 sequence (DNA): TGCGCCAGCAGCCAAGGAAGCGGGAGGGACGTTTCCTACGAGCAGTACTTC.